Presented here are 30 T cell receptor beta chains from one specimen sequenced in a study of patients and donors after allogeneic stem cell transplantation. TCRdb called the RT-PCR reads again in MiXCR, with one record for every CDR3 protein. There are more than 850,000 distinct CDR3 sequences in the sample; about a sixth occur only once, and roughly 6% lies in the top ten. Sequenced: blood, either unsorted or a sorted T cell fraction (not recorded which). Every receptor here comes from a human donor who was either an allogeneic HSCT recipient or a stem cell or donor lymphocyte infusion donor (not recorded which). It is not recorded whose cells these are; they may come from a transplant donor.

The rearrangement links TRBV5-5 to TRBJ2-7; 8 nucleotides align to TRBD1. V gave up 3 bases and J gave up 2 bases; unmatched junction bases: 4. The length of the CDR3 is 14 residues. Germline CDR1 is SGHKS and CDR2 is YYEKEE (reference sequence). CDR3 residues: CASSSTGAAYEQYF. Here the CDR3 DNA reads TGTGCCAGCAGCTCGACAGGGGCGGCCTACGAGCAGTACTTC.

In the case of this clonotype: One end of the junction fails to match germline, which may point to a read error. The chain has TRBV7-7 and TRBJ2-5; no clear D gene. Germline V gene sequence: CDR1 SSHAT, CDR2 FNYEAQ (reference sequence). CDR3 length: 13 amino acids. CDR3 sequence reads: CASSIGPGETQYF. The CDR3 coding sequence is TGTGCTAGCAGCATCGGGCCCGGGGAGACCCAGTACTTC.

This clonotype has a handful of counts. This chain connects TRBV20-1 to TRBJ1-1; D ambiguous. There are 12 residues in the CDR3. Germline values: CDR1 DFQATT, CDR2 SNEGSKA (reference sequence). The CDR3 DNA follows: TGCAGCACCGCCGGCGAGTTCACTGAAGCTTTCTTT. Translating gives CSTAGEFTEAFF.

The chain is built from TRBV20-1 and TRBJ1-3; TRBD1 matches at 8 bases. The CDR3 covers 15 residues. CDR1 is DFQATT, CDR2 SNEGSKA, per germline (reference sequence). V was pared by 3 bases and J by 0 bases, with 4 bases of the junction left unmatched. CDR3 DNA: TGCAGTGCTAGTTTAACAGGGGGCTCTGGAAACACCATATATTTT. It translates to CSASLTGGSGNTIYF.

The rearrangement links TRBV4-3 to TRBJ1-2; tentatively, D is TRBD1 (6 bases). The CDR3 totals 16 residues. Germline loops: CDR1 LGHNA, CDR2 YSLEER. Trimming left V 2 bases short and J 4 bases short, with 17 bases between. CDR3 loop: CASSQRGAGHSYGYTF. The CDR3 DNA sequence: TGCGCCAGCAGCCAACGGGGGGCGGGGCACAGCTATGGCTACACCTTC.

The chain couples TRBV12-3 or TRBV12-4 to TRBJ2-5, with unresolved D. The CDR3 contains 14 residues. V was clipped by 6 bases and J by 5 bases, with 16 bases between them. CDR3 sequence reads: CASRLSGGSETQYF. CDR3 coding DNA: TGTGCCAGCAGACTCTCTGGTGGTAGTGAGACCCAGTACTTC.

This clonotype has a count of ten or more. CDR3 sequence reads: CASSQGTEQYF. The CDR3 DNA is TGTGCCAGCAGCCAGGGGACCGAGCAGTACTTC. The genes are TRBV27 and TRBJ2-7; D is possibly TRBD1 (6 bases). V dropped 6 bases and J dropped 6 bases, with 9 bases sitting between them. The CDR3 is made up of 11 amino acids. The germline gives CDR1 MNHEY, CDR2 SMNVEV (reference sequence).

V and J are TRBV15 and TRBJ1-3; TRBD1 is a possible D gene (5 bases). There are 16 residues in the CDR3. Germline V lookup: CDR1 LNHNV, CDR2 YYDKDF (reference sequence). V lost 8 bases, J lost 0 bases, and 17 bases lay in between. Here the CDR3 DNA reads TGTGCCACCCGCTGGGGGACGGACGTCTCTGGAAACACCATATATTTT. It is translated as CATRWGTDVSGNTIYF.

This clonotype has only a few counts. The V and J genes are TRBV5-5 and TRBJ2-1, with D maybe TRBD1 (7 bases). V lost 5 bases to trimming and J lost 7 bases, with 19 bases between them. The germline V gene encodes CDR1 SGHKS and CDR2 YYEKEE (reference sequence). CDR3 size: 15 residues. Here the CDR3 reads CASRQGTPRGNEQFF. The CDR3 DNA sequence: TGTGCCAGCAGACAGGGGACTCCTCGGGGGAATGAGCAGTTCTTC.

V is TRBV27 and J is TRBJ2-1; D might be TRBD1 (7 bases). This CDR3 is 13 amino acids long. With 6 bases removed from V and 9 bases from J, the gap between germline ends came to 15 bases. CDR1 MNHEY and CDR2 SMNVEV come from the germline V gene (reference sequence). CDR3 amino acids: CASRGGGISEQFF. DNA for the CDR3: TGTGCCAGCAGAGGAGGGGGCATAAGTGAGCAGTTCTTC.

This clonotype was detected ten times or more. At one of its ends the junction is not consistent with the germline gene, which may arise from a read error. V is TRBV5-1 and J is TRBJ1-5; 7 bases line up with TRBD1. The germline CDR1 and CDR2 sequences are SGHRS and YFSETQ. This CDR3 is 15 amino acids long. This CDR3 is CASSLEGASNQPQHF. As DNA, the CDR3 is TGTGCCAGCAGTTTGGAGGGGGCGAGCAATCAGCCCCAGCATTTT.

This clonotype was observed a handful of times. The rearrangement uses TRBV7-8 and TRBJ2-4; D is ambiguous. The V gene's germline CDR1 is SGHVS and CDR2 FQNEAQ. Between the trimmed V and J ends, which lost 3 bases and 0 bases, there was a span of 18 bases. The CDR3 consists of 18 residues. The CDR3 protein is CASSLYLGSSVAKNIQYF. DNA of the CDR3: TGTGCCAGCAGCTTGTACTTAGGAAGCAGCGTAGCCAAAAACATTCAGTACTTC.

In this sample, this clonotype turned up a few times. The chain couples TRBV12-3 or TRBV12-4 to TRBJ1-1, with a possible D match to TRBD1 (6 bases). V was clipped by 2 bases and J by 5 bases, with 18 bases between them. The CDR3 covers 16 residues. The CDR3 loop reads CASSLKGGVRGTEAFF. The CDR3 DNA reads as TGTGCCAGCAGTTTAAAAGGGGGGGTGAGGGGGACTGAAGCTTTCTTT.

The chain has TRBV12-5 and TRBJ2-3; D gene unclear. From germline, CDR1 is LGHNT and CDR2 FRNRAP. The CDR3 runs 13 residues. The V end was cut by 7 bases, the J end by 2 bases, with 10 bases between. DNA for the CDR3: TGTGCTAGTGTGCAGCGATTCACAGATACGCAGTATTTT. As protein: CASVQRFTDTQYF.

The rearrangement uses TRBV28 and TRBJ2-7; 7 bases agree with TRBD1. Germline values: CDR1 MDHEN, CDR2 SYDVKM. The ends lost 5 bases at V and 1 base at J; junction bases unmatched: 8. The CDR3 consists of 15 residues. CDR3 nucleotide sequence: TGTGCCAGCAGTCCGGACAGGCGGAAATCCTACGAGCAGTACTTC. Amino acids: CASSPDRRKSYEQYF.

The genes are TRBV20-1 and TRBJ2-7; TRBD2 matches 9 bases. V shed 3 bases and J 3 bases; nucleotides not matched to a gene: 6. In germline, CDR1 is DFQATT, CDR2 SNEGSKA (reference sequence). This CDR3 is 14 amino acids long. The CDR3 nucleotides are TGCAGTGCTAGGGAGCGGGGGGCCCTCTACGAGCAGTACTTC. Amino acids: CSARERGALYEQYF.

This clonotype was observed at least ten times. The V call is TRBV6-2 or TRBV6-3, the J call TRBJ1-2; D gene unclear. V was cut by 0 bases and J by 2 bases, with 7 bases left in between. CDR1 and CDR2 (germline): MNHEY, SVGEGT. CDR3 length: 14 residues. The CDR3 protein is CASSYSWTNYGYTF. The CDR3 nucleotides read TGTGCCAGCAGTTACTCTTGGACGAACTATGGCTACACCTTC.

This clonotype was seen a handful of times. The rearrangement uses TRBV29-1 and TRBJ2-1, with TRBD1 identical over 8 bases. This CDR3 has 13 amino acids. The germline V gene has CDR1 SQVTM and CDR2 ANQGSEA. The CDR3 region has the DNA TGCACCATTGGGGACAGGCTGATCATTGAGCAGTTCTTC. Translation gives CTIGDRLIIEQFF.

This clonotype was seen only a few times. The chain joins TRBV20-1 to TRBJ1-1; D is unclear. The CDR3 has 9 residues. Deletions cut 6 bases from V and 8 bases from J, with 7 bases between. Germline V gene data show CDR1 as DFQATT and CDR2 as SNEGSKA (reference sequence). The CDR3 DNA follows: TGCAGTGCCCTCCCAGAAGCTTTCTTT. Its protein is CSALPEAFF.

This clonotype has more than one count but fewer than ten. This rearrangement joins TRBV3-1 to TRBJ1-5; D possibly corresponds to TRBD1 (5 bases). Trimming removed 3 bases at V and 2 bases at J, with 8 bases between. Germline CDR1 reads LGHDT; CDR2 reads YNNKEL (reference sequence). This CDR3 has 14 residues. In nucleotides, the CDR3 is TGTGCCAGCAGCCAGGACAACCGCAATCAGCCCCAGCATTTT. Translated: CASSQDNRNQPQHF.

The rearrangement joins TRBV20-1 to TRBJ2-5; the match to TRBD2 covers 11 bases. The CDR3 extends over 13 amino acids. Germline CDR1 reads DFQATT; CDR2 reads SNEGSKA (reference sequence). The CDR3 DNA reads TGCAGCGGAACTAGCGGGAGAGGACAGACCCAGTACTTC. Translating it yields CSGTSGRGQTQYF.

The chain is built from TRBV12-3 or TRBV12-4 and TRBJ2-7; TRBD1 matches at 7 bases. The CDR3 runs to 14 residues. With 5 bases clipped from V and 2 bases from J, the junction kept 6 bases outside the gene matches. In DNA, the CDR3 is TGTGCCAGCAGTCAAGGACAGGCAACCTACGAGCAGTACTTC. The encoded protein is CASSQGQATYEQYF.

The rearrangement joins TRBV29-1 to TRBJ2-7, with D possibly TRBD2 on 6 matching bases. The CDR3 has 11 amino acids. Germline-derived CDR1 and CDR2 are SQVTM and ANQGSEA. Trimming took 6 bases from V and 7 from J, leaving 13 bases between them. CDR3 sequence: CSVGGIGEQYF. CDR3 nucleotide sequence: TGCAGCGTCGGGGGTATTGGGGAGCAGTACTTC.

This clonotype was recorded at least ten times. The chain couples TRBV12-3 or TRBV12-4 to TRBJ2-7; TRBD2 aligns across 9 bases. The CDR3 is made up of 14 amino acids. Trimming removed 6 bases from V and 0 bases from J; junction bases left unmatched: 3. In DNA form, the CDR3 reads TGTGCCAGCAGGCTAGCGGGGTACTCCTACGAGCAGTACTTC. It codes for CASRLAGYSYEQYF.

This sequence joins TRBV18 and TRBJ2-2; D is possibly TRBD1 (5 bases). Germline-derived CDR1 and CDR2 are KGHSH and LQKENI. The CDR3 sequence is 15 residues long. The germline V and J ends were trimmed by 6 bases and 5 bases, with 16 bases remaining between them. The CDR3 sequence: CASSPFQGNTGELFF. The CDR3 nucleotides read TGTGCCAGCTCGCCCTTTCAGGGAAATACCGGGGAGCTGTTTTTT.

In its sample, this clonotype was seen a few times. The CDR3 bases are TGTGCCAGCAGCCAAGACGTAGGGGGAGCCTACGAGCAGTACTTC. As protein: CASSQDVGGAYEQYF. The chain carries TRBV3-1 and TRBJ2-7; D possibly corresponds to TRBD1 (6 bases). Trimming cost V 0 bases and J 2 bases, with 11 bases left between them. Per the germline V gene, CDR1 is LGHDT and CDR2 is YNNKEL (reference sequence). The length of the CDR3 is 15 residues.

A remark on this clonotype: A much larger clone differs from this one at a single base, so this may be a read error. Here the CDR3 reads CSVSGRAYNEQFF. The CDR3 DNA sequence: TGCAGCGTTAGCGGGAGGGCCTACAATGAGCAGTTCTTC. The V gene is TRBV29-1, the J gene TRBJ2-1; 10 bases line up with TRBD2. Germline CDR1 reads SQVTM; CDR2 reads ANQGSEA. V gave up 5 bases and J gave up 2 bases; unmatched junction bases: 0. This CDR3 spans 13 amino acids.

This clonotype was observed a single time. The V call is TRBV11-2, the J call TRBJ2-7; 12 bases fit TRBD2. The V and J ends lost 4 bases and 0 bases, in that order; junction bases with no gene match: 10. Germline lookup yields CDR1 SGHAT and CDR2 FQNNGV. This CDR3 is 18 amino acids long. The chain's CDR3 is CASSSVRTSGDRSYEQYF. DNA of the CDR3: TGTGCCAGCAGCTCAGTCCGGACTAGCGGGGACCGCTCCTACGAGCAGTACTTC.

At least ten counts were recorded for this clonotype. No DNA is shown, since the ends of the CDR3 on it are uncertain; the CDR3 is the one TCRdb lists. The V gene is TRBV4-3, the J gene TRBJ2-1; the tabulated D call, TRBD1, remains unverified against the DNA. The CDR3 is 14 residues long, counting both termini. Per the germline V gene, CDR1 is LGHNA and CDR2 is YSLEER. Here the CDR3 reads CASSQEVGAGAKFF.

The chain employs TRBV5-1 and TRBJ2-7, with D possibly TRBD1 on 6 matching bases. Germline V gives CDR1 SGHRS, CDR2 YFSETQ. V lost 5 bases, J lost 3 bases, and 9 bases lay in between. CDR3 length equals 12 residues. CDR3 protein: CASRRQDYEQYF. In DNA, the CDR3 is TGCGCCAGCAGAAGACAGGACTACGAGCAGTACTTC. The full variable domain, completed using reference TRBV5-1 and TRBJ2-7, is KAGVTQTPRYLIKTRGQQVTLSCSPISGHRSVSWYQQTPGQGLQFLFEYFSETQRNKGNFPGRFSGRQFSNSRSEMNVSTLELGDSALYLCASRRQDYEQYFGPGTRLTVT.